These 8 T cell receptor beta chains were sequenced from one sample in a study of T cells after yellow fever vaccination. TCRdb redid the calling of the 5' RACE reads with MiXCR, one entry per CDR3 protein. The repertoire holds under 600,000 distinct CDR3 sequences, with roughly 13% as singletons. The specimen comprised PBMCs, sampled on the day of the yellow fever booster vaccination. The receptors originated from a young man who received the YFV17D yellow fever vaccine.

This rearrangement joins TRBV5-1 to TRBJ1-5; D ambiguous. V lost 1 base and J 2 bases, leaving 13 bases between the germline ends. CDR3 length equals 16 residues. Germline assignment: CDR1 SGHRS and CDR2 YFSETQ. CDR3 sequence (DNA): TGCGCCAGCAGCTTGTGGGAGAAGCAGGGCAATCAGCCCCAGCATTTT. Translation gives CASSLWEKQGNQPQHF.

In its sample, this clonotype was seen a few times. V is TRBV20-1 and J is TRBJ1-2; 7 bases fit TRBD1. Germline trimming cut 3 bases from V and 6 bases from J; bases unmatched to any gene: 10. Germline V gene sequence: CDR1 DFQATT, CDR2 SNEGSKA (reference sequence). The CDR3 length is 14 residues. This CDR3 reads CSARTGTTGDGYTF. The CDR3 nucleotides read TGCAGTGCTAGGACAGGGACGACCGGGGATGGCTACACCTTC.

This chain joins TRBV7-8 and TRBJ2-7, with 7 bases that match TRBD1. The V gene end was trimmed by 3 bases and the J gene end by 4 bases; junction bases not matched to a gene: 18. The CDR3 runs 18 residues. Germline V gives CDR1 SGHVS, CDR2 FQNEAQ. The DNA for the CDR3 is TGTGCCAGCAGCTTTTATTCGCTGTGGGACAGTGGGGCGTACGAGCAGTACTTC. Translating gives CASSFYSLWDSGAYEQYF.

This clonotype was seen only a few times. The rearrangement joins TRBV7-2 to TRBJ2-1, with a possible D match to TRBD2 (6 bases). From germline, CDR1 is SGHTA and CDR2 FQGNSA. V was cut by 3 bases and J by 0 bases, with 9 bases left in between. The CDR3 runs 15 residues. As DNA, the CDR3 is TGTGCCAGCAGCTTTAGCGGAGTCTCCTACAATGAGCAGTTCTTC. Translated: CASSFSGVSYNEQFF.

Ten or more counts support this clonotype. V and J are TRBV3-1 and TRBJ2-3; 8 nucleotides align to TRBD2. The ends lost 3 bases at V and 4 bases at J; junction bases unmatched: 6. Germline assignment: CDR1 LGHDT and CDR2 YNNKEL (reference sequence). The CDR3 has 15 residues. The CDR3 here is CASSHSGGPADTQYF. The CDR3 region has the DNA TGTGCCAGCAGCCATTCGGGAGGGCCCGCAGATACGCAGTATTTT.

This rearrangement joins TRBV12-3 or TRBV12-4 to TRBJ1-6, with TRBD1 identical over 7 bases. The CDR3 extends over 17 amino acids. V lost 2 bases and J lost 7; bases outside the gene matches: 11. DNA of the CDR3: TGTGCCAGCAGTTTACGCACGGGACAGTCCTCCAATTCACCCCTCCACTTT. Translation: CASSLRTGQSSNSPLHF.

This clonotype was observed a few times. This chain links TRBV15 with TRBJ2-7, with unresolved D. In germline, CDR1 is LNHNV, CDR2 YYDKDF (reference sequence). CDR3 length equals 12 residues. V shed 5 bases and J shed 2 bases, with 7 bases lying between them. DNA for the CDR3: TGTGCCACCAGCGGGGTCGCCTACGAGCAGTACTTC. It translates to CATSGVAYEQYF. The full variable domain, completed using reference TRBV15 and TRBJ2-7, is DAMVIQNPRYQVTQFGKPVTLSCSQTLNHNVMYWYQQKSSQAPKLLFHYYDKDFNNEADTPDNFQSRRPNTSFCFLDIRSPGLGDTAMYLCATSGVAYEQYFGPGTRLTVT.

The sample holds many counts of this clonotype. This rearrangement joins TRBV12-3 or TRBV12-4 to TRBJ2-1; 12 positions agree with TRBD2. After removal of 5 bases from V and 8 bases from J, the junction contained 7 bases not matched to a gene. There are 15 residues in the CDR3. The CDR3 reads CASSHTSGRWYEQFF. CDR3 DNA: TGTGCCAGCAGTCACACTAGCGGGAGGTGGTATGAGCAGTTCTTC.